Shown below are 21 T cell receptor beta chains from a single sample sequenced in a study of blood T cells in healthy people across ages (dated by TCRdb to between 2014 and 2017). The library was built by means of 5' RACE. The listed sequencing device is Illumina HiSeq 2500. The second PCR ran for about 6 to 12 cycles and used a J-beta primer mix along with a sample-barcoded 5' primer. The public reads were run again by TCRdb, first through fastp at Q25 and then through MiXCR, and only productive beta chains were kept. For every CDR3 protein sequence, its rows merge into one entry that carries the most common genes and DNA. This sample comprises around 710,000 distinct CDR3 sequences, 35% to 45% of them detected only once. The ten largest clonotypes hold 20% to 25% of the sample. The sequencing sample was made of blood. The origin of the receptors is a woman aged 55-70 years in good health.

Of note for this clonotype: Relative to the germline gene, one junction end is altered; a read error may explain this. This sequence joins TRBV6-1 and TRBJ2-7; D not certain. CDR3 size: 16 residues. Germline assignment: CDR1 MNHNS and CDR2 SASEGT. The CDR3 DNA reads TGTGCCGGCAGTGAAGAAGGTCAGATTAGCTCCTACGAGCAGTACTTC. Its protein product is CAGSEEGQISSYEQYF.

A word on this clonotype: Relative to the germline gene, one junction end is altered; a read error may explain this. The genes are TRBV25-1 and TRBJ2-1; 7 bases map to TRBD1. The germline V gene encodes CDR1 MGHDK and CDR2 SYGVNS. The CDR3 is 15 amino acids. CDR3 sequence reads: CAGSESGRGSDEQFF. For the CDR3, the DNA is TGTGCCGGCAGTGAATCAGGCAGGGGGTCGGATGAGCAGTTCTTC. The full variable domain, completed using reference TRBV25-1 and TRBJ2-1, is EADIYQTPRYLVIGTGKKITLECSQTMGHDKMYWYQQDPGMELHLIHYSYGVNSTEKGDLSSESTVSRIRTEHFPLTLESARPSHTSQYLCAGSESGRGSDEQFFGPGTRLTVL.

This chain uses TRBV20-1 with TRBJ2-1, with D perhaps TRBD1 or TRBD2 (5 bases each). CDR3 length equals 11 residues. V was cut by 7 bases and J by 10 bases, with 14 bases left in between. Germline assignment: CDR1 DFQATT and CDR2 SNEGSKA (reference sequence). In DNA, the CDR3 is TGCAGTGTGCAGGGAGACGGCGAGCAGTTCTTC. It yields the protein CSVQGDGEQFF.

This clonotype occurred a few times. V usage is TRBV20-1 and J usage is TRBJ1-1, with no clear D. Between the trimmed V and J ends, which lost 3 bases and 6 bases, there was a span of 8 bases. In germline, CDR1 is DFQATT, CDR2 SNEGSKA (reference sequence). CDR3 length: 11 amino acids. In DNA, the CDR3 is TGCAGTGCTAGGGCCCAGCCTGAAGCTTTCTTT. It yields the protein CSARAQPEAFF.

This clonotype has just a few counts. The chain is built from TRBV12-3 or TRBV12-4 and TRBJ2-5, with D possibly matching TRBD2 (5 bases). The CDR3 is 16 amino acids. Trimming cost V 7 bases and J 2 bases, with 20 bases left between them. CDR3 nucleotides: TGTGCCAGCACACCCGAGCAAGCAGCGGTTCAAGAGACCCAGTACTTC. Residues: CASTPEQAAVQETQYF.

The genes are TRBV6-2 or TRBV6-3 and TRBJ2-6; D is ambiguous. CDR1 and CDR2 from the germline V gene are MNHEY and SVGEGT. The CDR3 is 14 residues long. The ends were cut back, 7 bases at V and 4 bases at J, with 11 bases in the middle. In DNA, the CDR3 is TGTGCCAGCACCTGGGCCCGGGGGGCCAACGTCCTGACTTTC. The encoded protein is CASTWARGANVLTF.

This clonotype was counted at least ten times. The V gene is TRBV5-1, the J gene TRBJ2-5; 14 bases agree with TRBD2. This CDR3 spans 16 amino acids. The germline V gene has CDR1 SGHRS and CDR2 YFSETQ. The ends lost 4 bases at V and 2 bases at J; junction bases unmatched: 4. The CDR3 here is CASSLGTSGGQETQYF. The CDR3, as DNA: TGCGCCAGCAGCCTCGGGACTAGCGGGGGACAAGAGACCCAGTACTTC.

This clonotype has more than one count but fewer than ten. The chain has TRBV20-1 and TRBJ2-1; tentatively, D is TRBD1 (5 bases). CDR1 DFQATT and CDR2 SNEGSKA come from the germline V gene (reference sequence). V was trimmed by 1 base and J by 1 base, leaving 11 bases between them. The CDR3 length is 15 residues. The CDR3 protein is CSARAGYVSYNEQFF. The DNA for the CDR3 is TGCAGTGCTAGAGCAGGGTATGTGTCCTACAATGAGCAGTTCTTC.

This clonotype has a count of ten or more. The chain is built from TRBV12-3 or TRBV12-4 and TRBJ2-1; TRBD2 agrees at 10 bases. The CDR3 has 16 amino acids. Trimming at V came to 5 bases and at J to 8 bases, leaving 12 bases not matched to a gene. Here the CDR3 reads CASSQSVAGGFYEQFF. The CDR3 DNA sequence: TGTGCCAGCAGTCAGTCTGTAGCGGGGGGTTTCTATGAGCAGTTCTTC.

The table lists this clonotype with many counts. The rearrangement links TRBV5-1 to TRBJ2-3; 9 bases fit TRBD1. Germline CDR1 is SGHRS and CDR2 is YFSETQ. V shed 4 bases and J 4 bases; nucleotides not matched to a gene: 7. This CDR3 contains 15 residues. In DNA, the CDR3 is TGCGCCAGCAGCCAGTGGGGGACAGGGTCAGATACGCAGTATTTT. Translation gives CASSQWGTGSDTQYF.

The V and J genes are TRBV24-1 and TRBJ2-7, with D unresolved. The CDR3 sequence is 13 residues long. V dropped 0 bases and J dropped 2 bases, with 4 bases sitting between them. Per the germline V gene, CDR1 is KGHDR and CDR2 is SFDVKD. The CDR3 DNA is TGTGCCACCAGTGATTTGCCTCCCTACGAGCAGTACTTC. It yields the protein CATSDLPPYEQYF.

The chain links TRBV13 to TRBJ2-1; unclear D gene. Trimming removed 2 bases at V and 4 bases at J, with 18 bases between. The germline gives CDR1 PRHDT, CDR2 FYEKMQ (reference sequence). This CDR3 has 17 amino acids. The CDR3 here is CASSLKSLGVFYNEQFF. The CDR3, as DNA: TGTGCCAGCAGCTTAAAGAGCCTAGGCGTGTTTTACAATGAGCAGTTCTTC. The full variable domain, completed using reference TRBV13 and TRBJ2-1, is AAGVIQSPRHLIKEKRETATLKCYPIPRHDTVYWYQQGPGQDPQFLISFYEKMQSDKGSIPDRFSAQQFSDYHSELNMSSLELGDSALYFCASSLKSLGVFYNEQFFGPGTRLTVL.

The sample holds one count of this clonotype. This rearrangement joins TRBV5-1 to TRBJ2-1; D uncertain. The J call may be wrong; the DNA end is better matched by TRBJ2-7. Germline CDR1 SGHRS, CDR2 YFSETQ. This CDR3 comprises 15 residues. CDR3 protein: CASSLMAGSYNEQYF. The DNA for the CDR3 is TGCGCCAGCAGCTTGATGGCAGGATCCTACAATGAGCAGTACTTC.

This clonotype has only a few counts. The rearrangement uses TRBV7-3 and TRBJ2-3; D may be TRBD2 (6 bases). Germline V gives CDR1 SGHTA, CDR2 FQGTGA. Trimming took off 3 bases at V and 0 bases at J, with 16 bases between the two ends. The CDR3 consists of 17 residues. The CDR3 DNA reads TGTGCCAGCAGCTTCGGCGCGGGAACGACTAGCACAGATACGCAGTATTTT. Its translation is CASSFGAGTTSTDTQYF.

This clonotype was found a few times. The CDR3 coding sequence is TGTGCCAGCAGCCAAGGACCCGCCTACTGGACTGAGCCAACTAATGAAAAACTGTTTTTT. Translated, it gives CASSQGPAYWTEPTNEKLFF. V is TRBV14 and J is TRBJ1-4; the D is unclear. V lost 1 base, J lost 0 bases, and 21 bases lay in between. This CDR3 comprises 20 residues. The germline V gene has CDR1 SGHDN and CDR2 FVKESK.

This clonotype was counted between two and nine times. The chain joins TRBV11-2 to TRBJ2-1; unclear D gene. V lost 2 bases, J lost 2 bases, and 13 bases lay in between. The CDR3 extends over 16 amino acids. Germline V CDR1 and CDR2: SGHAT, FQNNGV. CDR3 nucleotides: TGTGCCAGCAGCTTATACCCAGCGCCCCCCTACAATGAGCAGTTCTTC. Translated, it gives CASSLYPAPPYNEQFF.

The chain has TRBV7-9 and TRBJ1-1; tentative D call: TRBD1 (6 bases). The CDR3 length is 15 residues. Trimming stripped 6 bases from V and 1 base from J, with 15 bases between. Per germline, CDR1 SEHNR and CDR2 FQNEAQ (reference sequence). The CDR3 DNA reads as TGTGCCAGCAGTCGTACCGGGACACAGAACACTGAAGCTTTCTTT. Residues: CASSRTGTQNTEAFF.

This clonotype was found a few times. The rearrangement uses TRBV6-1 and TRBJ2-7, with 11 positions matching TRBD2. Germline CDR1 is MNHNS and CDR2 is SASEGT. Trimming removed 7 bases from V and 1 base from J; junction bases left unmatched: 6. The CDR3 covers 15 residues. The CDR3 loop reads CASTLTSGVSYEQYF. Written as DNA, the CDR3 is TGTGCCAGCACCCTGACTAGCGGGGTATCCTACGAGCAGTACTTC.

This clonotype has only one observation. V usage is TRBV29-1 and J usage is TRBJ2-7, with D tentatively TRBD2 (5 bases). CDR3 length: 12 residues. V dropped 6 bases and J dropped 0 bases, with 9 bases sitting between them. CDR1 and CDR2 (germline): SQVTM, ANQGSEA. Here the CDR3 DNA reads TGCAGCGTGGAGGACCGCTCCTACGAGCAGTACTTC. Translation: CSVEDRSYEQYF.

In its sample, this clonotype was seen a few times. CDR3: CASSQGWLSGPYEQYF. In DNA, the CDR3 is TGTGCCAGCAGCCAAGGGTGGCTAAGTGGTCCCTACGAGCAGTACTTC. The chain is built from TRBV3-1 and TRBJ2-7, with unresolved D. The CDR3 is 16 amino acids. The V end was cut by 1 base, the J end by 2 bases, with 15 bases between. Germline assignment: CDR1 LGHDT and CDR2 YNNKEL (reference sequence).

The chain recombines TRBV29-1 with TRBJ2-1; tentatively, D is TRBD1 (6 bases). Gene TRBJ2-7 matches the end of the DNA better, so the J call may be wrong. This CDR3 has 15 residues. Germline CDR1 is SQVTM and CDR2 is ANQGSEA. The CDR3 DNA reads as TGCAGCGTAGAAACCTCGGGACAAACCTACAATGAGCAGTACTTC. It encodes CSVETSGQTYNEQYF.